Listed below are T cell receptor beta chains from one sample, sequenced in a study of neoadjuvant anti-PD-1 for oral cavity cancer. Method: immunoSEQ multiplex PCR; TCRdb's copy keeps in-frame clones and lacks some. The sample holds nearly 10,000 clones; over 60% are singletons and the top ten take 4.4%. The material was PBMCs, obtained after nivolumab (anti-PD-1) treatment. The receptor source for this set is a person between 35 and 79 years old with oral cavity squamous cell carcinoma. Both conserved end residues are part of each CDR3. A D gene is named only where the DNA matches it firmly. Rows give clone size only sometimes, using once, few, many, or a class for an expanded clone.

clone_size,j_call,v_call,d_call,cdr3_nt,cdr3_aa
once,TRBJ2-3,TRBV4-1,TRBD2,TGCGCCAGCAGCCCCGGGCGGGGGGGCGCAGATACGCAGTATTTT,CASSPGRGGADTQYF
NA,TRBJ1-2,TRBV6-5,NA,TGTGCCAGCAGTTACTCGGCGGGGACCACTAACTATGGCTACACCTTC,CASSYSAGTTNYGYTF
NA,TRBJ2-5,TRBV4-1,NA,TGCGCCAGCAGCCAACCGACTAGCAGGGGTGAGACCCAGTACTTC,CASSQPTSRGETQYF
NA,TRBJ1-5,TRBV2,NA,TGTGCCAGCAGTGAGCGGACCCGGAAAGAGCCCCAGCATTTT,CASSERTRKEPQHF
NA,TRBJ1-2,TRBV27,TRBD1,TGTGCCAGCAGTTTTGGACAGGGGCGAAGTGGCTACACCTTC,CASSFGQGRSGYTF
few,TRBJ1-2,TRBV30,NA,TGTGCCTGGAGTGTACTTGGAGGGAACTATGGCTACACCTTC,CAWSVLGGNYGYTF
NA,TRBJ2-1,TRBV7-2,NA,TGTGCCAGCAGCTTAGAGCCTGGAGATGGACTAAATGAGCAGTTCTTC,CASSLEPGDGLNEQFF
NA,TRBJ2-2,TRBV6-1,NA,TGTGCCAGCAGTGACGTCCGCCTAGCCGCCGGGGAGCTGTTTTTT,CASSDVRLAAGELFF
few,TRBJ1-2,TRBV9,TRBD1,TGTGCCAGCAGCGTAGGGGGACAGTCGAACTATGGCTACACCTTC,CASSVGGQSNYGYTF
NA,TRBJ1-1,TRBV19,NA,TGTGCCAGTAGTATTGAACCCGGGGGACCTGAAGCTTTCTTT,CASSIEPGGPEAFF
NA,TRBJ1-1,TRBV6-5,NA,TGTGCCAGCAGTCTCCGGACGGGGAACACTGAAGCTTTCTTT,CASSLRTGNTEAFF
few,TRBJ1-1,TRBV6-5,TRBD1,TGTGCCAGCAGGCGGACAGGGGCCGAAGCTTTCTTT,CASRRTGAEAFF
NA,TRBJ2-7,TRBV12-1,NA,TGTGCCAGCAGCTTTAGGGGGGAGGCAGGGGCAACCTACGAGCAGTACTTC,CASSFRGEAGATYEQYF
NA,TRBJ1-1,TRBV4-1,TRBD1,TGCGCCAGCAGCCAATCCACAGGGGTCACTGAAGCTTTCTTT,CASSQSTGVTEAFF
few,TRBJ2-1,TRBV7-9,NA,TGTGCCAGCAGCCCACAGTTGGGCGGGGCCAGCTCCTACAATGAGCAGTTCTTC,CASSPQLGGASSYNEQFF
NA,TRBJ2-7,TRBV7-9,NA,TGTGCCAGCAGCTACCGGAGGCAGGCTTCCTCCTACGAGCAGTACTTC,CASSYRRQASSYEQYF
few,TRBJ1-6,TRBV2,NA,TGTGCCAGCAGTGAAACCCTGGGACGGGGAGATTCACCCCTCCACTTT,CASSETLGRGDSPLHF
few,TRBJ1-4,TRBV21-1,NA,TGTGCCAGCAGTAACGGATATTCGCTTGGAATTTCTGAAAAACTGTTTTTT,CASSNGYSLGISEKLFF
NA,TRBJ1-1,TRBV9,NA,TGTGCCAGCAGCGGCTTGACAGAAAACACTGAAGCTTTCTTT,CASSGLTENTEAFF
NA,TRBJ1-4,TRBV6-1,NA,TGTGCCAGCAGAGGTTCTACAACTAATGAAAAACTGTTTTTT,CASRGSTTNEKLFF
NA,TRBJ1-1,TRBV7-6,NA,TGTGCCAGCAGCTCCGGACAACGTTCGGAAGCTTTCTTT,CASSSGQRSEAFF
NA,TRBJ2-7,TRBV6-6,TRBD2,TGTGCCAGCAGTTACGGACTAGCGGCCTACGAGCAGTACTTC,CASSYGLAAYEQYF
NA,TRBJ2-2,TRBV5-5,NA,TGTGCCAGCAGCTGGATCGGGGGGAACACCGGGGAGCTGTTTTTT,CASSWIGGNTGELFF
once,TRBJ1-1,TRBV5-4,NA,TGTGCCAGCACCCTTCGTCGCGGATTGGACCGCACTGAAGCTTTCTTT,CASTLRRGLDRTEAFF
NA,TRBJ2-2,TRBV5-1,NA,TGCGCCAGCAGCTTACCGAAACAGGTTACCGGGGAGCTGTTTTTT,CASSLPKQVTGELFF
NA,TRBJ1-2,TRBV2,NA,TGTGCCAGCAGTGAAAGACCGCCTCCCGTTGATGGCTACACCTTC,CASSERPPPVDGYTF
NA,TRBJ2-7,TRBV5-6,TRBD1,TGTGCCAGCAGCTCCCAAGGGGGCCTGAACTACGAGCAGTACTTC,CASSSQGGLNYEQYF
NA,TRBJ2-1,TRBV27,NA,TGTGCCAGCAGCCGCGCTGGCGTTGAGCAGTTCTTC,CASSRAGVEQFF
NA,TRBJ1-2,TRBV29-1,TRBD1,TGCAGCGTTGATGTTGGGACAGGGCGGACAGGCTACACCTTC,CSVDVGTGRTGYTF
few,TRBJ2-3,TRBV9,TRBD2,TGTGCCAGCAGCGTAGTCGGATTTACTAGCGGAATCACAGATACGCAGTATTTT,CASSVVGFTSGITDTQYF
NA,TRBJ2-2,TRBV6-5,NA,TGTGCCAGCAGTTACTCGACCGGGGTTGGGGAGCTGTTTTTT,CASSYSTGVGELFF
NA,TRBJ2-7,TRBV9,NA,TGTGCCAGCAGCGTGGGGGTAGCGGCATACGAGCAGTACTTC,CASSVGVAAYEQYF
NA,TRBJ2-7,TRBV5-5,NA,TGTGCCAGCAGCCCCGGTTCTCGGGTAATTGACGAGCAGTACTTC,CASSPGSRVIDEQYF
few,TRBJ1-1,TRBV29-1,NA,TGCAGCGTTGAAGGTGTTGGAGGGGGAAGTCGAGCTTTCTTT,CSVEGVGGGSRAFF
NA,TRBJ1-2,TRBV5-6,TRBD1,TGTGCCAGCAGCTTGGGGACAGGCCCCTATGGCTACACCTTC,CASSLGTGPYGYTF
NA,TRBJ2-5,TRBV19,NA,TGTGCCAGTAGTATCGGAGCGGGCTGGGGTGAGACCCAGTACTTC,CASSIGAGWGETQYF